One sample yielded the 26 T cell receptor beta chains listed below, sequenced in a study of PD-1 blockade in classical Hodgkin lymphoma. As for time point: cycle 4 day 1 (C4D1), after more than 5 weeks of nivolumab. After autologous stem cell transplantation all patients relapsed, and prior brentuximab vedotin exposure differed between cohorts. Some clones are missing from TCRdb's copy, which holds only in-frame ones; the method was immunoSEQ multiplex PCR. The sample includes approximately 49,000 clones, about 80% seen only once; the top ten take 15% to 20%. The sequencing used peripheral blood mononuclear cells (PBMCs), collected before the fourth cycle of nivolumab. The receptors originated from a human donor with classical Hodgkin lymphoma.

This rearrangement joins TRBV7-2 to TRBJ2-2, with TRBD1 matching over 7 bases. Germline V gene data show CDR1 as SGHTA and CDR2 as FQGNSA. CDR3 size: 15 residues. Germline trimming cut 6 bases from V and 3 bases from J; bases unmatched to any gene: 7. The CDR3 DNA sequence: TGTGCCAGCAGTCGACAGGGTGGGCACACCGGGGAGCTGTTTTTT. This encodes CASSRQGGHTGELFF.

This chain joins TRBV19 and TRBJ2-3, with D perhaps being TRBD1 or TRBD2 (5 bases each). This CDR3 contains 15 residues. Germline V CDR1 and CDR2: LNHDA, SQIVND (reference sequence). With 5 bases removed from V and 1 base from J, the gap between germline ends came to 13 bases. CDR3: CASSLRDGGTDTQYF. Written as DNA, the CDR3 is TGTGCCAGTAGTCTCCGGGACGGGGGCACAGATACGCAGTATTTT. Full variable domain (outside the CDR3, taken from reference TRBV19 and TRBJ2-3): DGGITQSPKYLFRKEGQNVTLSCEQNLNHDAMYWYRQDPGQGLRLIYYSQIVNDFQKGDIAEGYSVSREKKESFPLTVTSAQKNPTAFYLCASSLRDGGTDTQYFGPGTRLTVL.

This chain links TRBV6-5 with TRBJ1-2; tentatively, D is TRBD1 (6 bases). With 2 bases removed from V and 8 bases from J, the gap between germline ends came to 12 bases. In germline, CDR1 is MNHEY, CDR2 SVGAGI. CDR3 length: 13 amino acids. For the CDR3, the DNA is TGTGCCAGCAGTTACAACCCAGGGGCGGGCTACACCTTC. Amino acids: CASSYNPGAGYTF.

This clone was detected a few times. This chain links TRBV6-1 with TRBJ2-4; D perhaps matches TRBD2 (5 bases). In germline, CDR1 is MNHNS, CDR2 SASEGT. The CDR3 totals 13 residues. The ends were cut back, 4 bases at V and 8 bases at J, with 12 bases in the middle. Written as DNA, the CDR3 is TGTGCCAGCAGTGTTTCGGACTTGGACATTCAGTACTTC. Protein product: CASSVSDLDIQYF.

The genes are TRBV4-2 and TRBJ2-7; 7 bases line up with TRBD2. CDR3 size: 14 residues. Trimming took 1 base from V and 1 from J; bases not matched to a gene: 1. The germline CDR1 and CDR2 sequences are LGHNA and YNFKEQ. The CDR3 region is CASSQAGLSYEQYF. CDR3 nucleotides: TGTGCCAGCAGCCAAGCGGGACTATCCTACGAGCAGTACTTC.

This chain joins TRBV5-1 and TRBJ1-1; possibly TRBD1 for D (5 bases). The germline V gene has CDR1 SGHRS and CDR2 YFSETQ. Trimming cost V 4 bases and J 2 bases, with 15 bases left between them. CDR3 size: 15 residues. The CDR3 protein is CASSPQDSFNTEAFF. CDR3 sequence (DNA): TGCGCCAGCAGCCCCCAAGACAGCTTTAACACTGAAGCTTTCTTT.

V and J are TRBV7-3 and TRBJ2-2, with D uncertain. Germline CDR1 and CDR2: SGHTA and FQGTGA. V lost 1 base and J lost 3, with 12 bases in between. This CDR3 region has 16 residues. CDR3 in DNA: TGTGCCAGCAGCTTAAACATTATAAGGGACACCGGGGAGCTGTTTTTT. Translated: CASSLNIIRDTGELFF.

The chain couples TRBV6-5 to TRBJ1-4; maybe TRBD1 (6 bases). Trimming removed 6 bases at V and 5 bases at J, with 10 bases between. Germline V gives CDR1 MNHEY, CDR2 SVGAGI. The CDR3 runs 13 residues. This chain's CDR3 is CASRKTGNEKLFF. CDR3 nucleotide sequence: TGTGCCAGCAGGAAAACAGGGAATGAAAAACTGTTTTTT.

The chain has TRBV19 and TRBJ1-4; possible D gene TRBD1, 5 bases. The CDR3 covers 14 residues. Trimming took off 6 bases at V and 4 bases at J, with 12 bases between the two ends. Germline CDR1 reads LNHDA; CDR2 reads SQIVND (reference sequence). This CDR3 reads CASSRTSYNEKLFF. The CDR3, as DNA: TGTGCCAGTAGCAGGACAAGCTATAATGAAAAACTGTTTTTT.

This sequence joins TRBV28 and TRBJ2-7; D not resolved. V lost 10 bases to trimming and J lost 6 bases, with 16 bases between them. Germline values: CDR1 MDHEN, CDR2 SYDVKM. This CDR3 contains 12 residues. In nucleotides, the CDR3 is TGTGCCACCACGGTCCCACTCCGCGAGCAGTACTTC. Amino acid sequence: CATTVPLREQYF.

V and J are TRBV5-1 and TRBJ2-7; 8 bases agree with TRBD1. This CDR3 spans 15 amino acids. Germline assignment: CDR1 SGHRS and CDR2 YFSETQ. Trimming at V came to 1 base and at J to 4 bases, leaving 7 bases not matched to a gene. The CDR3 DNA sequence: TGCGCCAGCAGCTTGAGGACAGGGTTCTCGTACGAGCAGTACTTC. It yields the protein CASSLRTGFSYEQYF.

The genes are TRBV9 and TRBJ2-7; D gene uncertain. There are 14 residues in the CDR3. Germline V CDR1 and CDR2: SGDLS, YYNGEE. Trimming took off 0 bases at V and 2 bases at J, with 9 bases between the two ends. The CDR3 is CASSVGKGTYEQYF. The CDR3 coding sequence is TGTGCCAGCAGCGTAGGCAAGGGAACCTACGAGCAGTACTTC. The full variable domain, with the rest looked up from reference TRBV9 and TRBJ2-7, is DSGVTQTPKHLITATGQRVTLRCSPRSGDLSVYWYQQSLDQGLQFLIQYYNGEERAKGNILERFSAQQFPDLHSELNLSSLELGDSALYFCASSVGKGTYEQYFGPGTRLTVT.

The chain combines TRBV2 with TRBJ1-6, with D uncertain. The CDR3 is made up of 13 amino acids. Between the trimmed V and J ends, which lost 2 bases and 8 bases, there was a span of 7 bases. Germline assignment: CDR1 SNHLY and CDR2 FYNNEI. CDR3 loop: CASSESGDSPLHF. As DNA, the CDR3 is TGTGCCAGCAGTGAATCCGGTGATTCACCCCTCCACTTT.

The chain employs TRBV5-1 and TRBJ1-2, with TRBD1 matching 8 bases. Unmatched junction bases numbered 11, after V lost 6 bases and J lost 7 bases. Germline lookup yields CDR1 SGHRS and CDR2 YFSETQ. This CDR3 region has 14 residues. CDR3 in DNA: TGCGCCAGCACCTCTGACAGGGGATCCGCTGGCTACACCTTC. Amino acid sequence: CASTSDRGSAGYTF.

The CDR3 sequence: CASRPGTAGEQFF. DNA of the CDR3: TGTGCCAGCAGGCCCGGGACCGCGGGTGAGCAGTTCTTC. The J gene is TRBJ2-1, the V gene TRBV11-1; D could derive from TRBD1 or TRBD2 (5 bases each). Germline CDR1 reads SGHAT; CDR2 reads FQDESV (reference sequence). V lost 6 bases and J lost 9, with 15 bases in between. The length of the CDR3 is 13 residues.

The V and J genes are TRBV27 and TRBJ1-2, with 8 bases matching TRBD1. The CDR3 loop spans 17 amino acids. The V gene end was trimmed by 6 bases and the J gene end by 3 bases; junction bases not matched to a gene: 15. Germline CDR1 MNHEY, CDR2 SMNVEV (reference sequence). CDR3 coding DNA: TGTGCCAGCAGGATTACTTTCTCAGGGGGCGCAGACTATGGCTACACCTTC. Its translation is CASRITFSGGADYGYTF.

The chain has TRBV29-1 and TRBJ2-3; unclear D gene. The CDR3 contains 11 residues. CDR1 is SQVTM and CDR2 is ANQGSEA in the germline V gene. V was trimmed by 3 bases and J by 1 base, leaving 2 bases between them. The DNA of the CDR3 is TGCAGCGTTGAGGGCACAGATACGCAGTATTTT. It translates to CSVEGTDTQYF.

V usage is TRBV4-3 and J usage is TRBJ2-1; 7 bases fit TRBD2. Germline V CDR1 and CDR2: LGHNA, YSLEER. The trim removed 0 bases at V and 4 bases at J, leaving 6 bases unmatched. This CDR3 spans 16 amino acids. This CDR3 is CASSQDLGGGYNEQFF. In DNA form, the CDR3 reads TGCGCCAGCAGCCAAGATCTGGGGGGGGGATACAATGAGCAGTTCTTC.

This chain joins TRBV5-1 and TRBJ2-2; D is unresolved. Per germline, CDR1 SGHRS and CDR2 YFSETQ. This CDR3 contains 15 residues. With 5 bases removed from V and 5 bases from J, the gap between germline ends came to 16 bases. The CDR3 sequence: CASSKSGDLTGELFF. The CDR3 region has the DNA TGCGCCAGCAGTAAGTCAGGCGACCTAACCGGGGAGCTGTTTTTT.

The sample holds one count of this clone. CDR3 in DNA: TGTGCCAGCAGCTTACGACAGTCCAACACTGAAGCTTTCTTT. As protein: CASSLRQSNTEAFF. This chain connects TRBV7-9 to TRBJ1-1, with TRBD1 as a possible D gene (5 bases). The CDR3 consists of 14 residues. Germline CDR1 reads SEHNR; CDR2 reads FQNEAQ (reference sequence). V lost 2 bases and J lost 2, with 9 bases in between.

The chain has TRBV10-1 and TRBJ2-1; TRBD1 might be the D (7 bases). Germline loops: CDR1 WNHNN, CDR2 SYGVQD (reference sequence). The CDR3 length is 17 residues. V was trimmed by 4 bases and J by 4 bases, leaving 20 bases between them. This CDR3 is CASSGIQAGQHYNEQFF. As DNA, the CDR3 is TGCGCCAGCAGTGGGATACAGGCGGGACAGCATTACAATGAGCAGTTCTTC.

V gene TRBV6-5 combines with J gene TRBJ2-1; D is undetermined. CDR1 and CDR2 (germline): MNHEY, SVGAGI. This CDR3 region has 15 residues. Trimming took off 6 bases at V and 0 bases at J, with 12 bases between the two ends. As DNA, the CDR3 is TGTGCCAGCAGCCATCTAGGTGTCTCCTACAATGAGCAGTTCTTC. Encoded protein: CASSHLGVSYNEQFF.

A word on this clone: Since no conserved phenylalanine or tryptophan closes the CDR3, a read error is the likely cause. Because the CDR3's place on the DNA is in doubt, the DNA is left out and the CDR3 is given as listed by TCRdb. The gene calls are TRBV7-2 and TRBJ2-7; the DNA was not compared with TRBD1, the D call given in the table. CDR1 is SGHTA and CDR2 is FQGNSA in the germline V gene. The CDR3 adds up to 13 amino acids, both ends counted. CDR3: CASSLAIGDRVDI.

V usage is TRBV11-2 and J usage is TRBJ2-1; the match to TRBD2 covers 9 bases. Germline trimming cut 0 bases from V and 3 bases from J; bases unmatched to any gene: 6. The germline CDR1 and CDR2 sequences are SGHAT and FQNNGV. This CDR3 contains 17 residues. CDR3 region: CASSLDGGGGLYNEQFF. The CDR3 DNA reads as TGTGCCAGCAGCTTAGACGGCGGGGGGGGCCTCTACAATGAGCAGTTCTTC.

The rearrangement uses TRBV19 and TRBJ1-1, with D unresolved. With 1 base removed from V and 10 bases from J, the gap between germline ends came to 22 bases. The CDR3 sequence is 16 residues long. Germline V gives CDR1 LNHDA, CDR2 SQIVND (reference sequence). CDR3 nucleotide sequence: TGTGCCAGTAGTATAGGTGGACGTCTGACCCTTGGCTCAGCTTTCTTT. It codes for CASSIGGRLTLGSAFF.

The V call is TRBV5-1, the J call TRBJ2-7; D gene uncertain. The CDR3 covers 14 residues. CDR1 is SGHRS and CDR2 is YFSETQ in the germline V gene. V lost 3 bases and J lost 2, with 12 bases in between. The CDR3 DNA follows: TGCGCCAGCAGCTCCGGTAGGGCCGCCTACGAGCAGTACTTC. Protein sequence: CASSSGRAAYEQYF.